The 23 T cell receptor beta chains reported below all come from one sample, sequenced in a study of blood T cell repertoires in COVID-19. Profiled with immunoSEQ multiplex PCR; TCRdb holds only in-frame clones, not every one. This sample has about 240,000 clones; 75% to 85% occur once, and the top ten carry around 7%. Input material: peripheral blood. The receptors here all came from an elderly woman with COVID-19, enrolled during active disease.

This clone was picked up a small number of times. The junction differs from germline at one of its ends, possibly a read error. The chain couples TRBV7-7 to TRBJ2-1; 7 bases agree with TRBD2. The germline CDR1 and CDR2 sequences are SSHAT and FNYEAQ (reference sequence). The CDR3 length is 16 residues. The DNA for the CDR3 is TGTGCTAGCAGCAGTGCTCCGGGGGGACCCGTCAATGAGCAGTTCTTC. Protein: CASSSAPGGPVNEQFF.

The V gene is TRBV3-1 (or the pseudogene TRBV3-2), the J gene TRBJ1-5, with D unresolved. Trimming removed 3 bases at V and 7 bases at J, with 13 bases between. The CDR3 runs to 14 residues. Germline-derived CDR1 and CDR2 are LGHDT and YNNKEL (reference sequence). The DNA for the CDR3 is TGTGCCAGCAGCCAGTTACAGTCGGGGCAGCCCCAGCATTTT. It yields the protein CASSQLQSGQPQHF.

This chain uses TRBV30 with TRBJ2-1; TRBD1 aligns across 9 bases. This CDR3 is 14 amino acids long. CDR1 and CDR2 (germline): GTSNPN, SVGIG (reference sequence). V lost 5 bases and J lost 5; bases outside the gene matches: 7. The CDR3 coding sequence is TGTGCCTGGGACCGGGACAGGGCCAACAATGAGCAGTTCTTC. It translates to CAWDRDRANNEQFF.

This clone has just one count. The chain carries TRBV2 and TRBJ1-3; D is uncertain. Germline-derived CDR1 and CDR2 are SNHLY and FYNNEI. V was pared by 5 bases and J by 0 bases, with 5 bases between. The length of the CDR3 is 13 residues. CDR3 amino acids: CASSRDSGNTIYF. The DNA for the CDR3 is TGTGCCAGCAGTCGGGACTCTGGAAACACCATATATTTT.

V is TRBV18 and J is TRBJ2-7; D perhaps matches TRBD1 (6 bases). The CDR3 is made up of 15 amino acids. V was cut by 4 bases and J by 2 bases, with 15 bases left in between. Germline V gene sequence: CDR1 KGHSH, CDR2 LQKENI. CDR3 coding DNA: TGTGCCAGCTCACTCCAAGGCCAGGGGCCCTACGAGCAGTACTTC. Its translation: CASSLQGQGPYEQYF. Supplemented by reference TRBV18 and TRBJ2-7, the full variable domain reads NAGVMQNPRHLVRRRGQEARLRCSPMKGHSHVYWYRQLPEEGLKFMVYLQKENIIDESGMPKERFSAEFPKEGPSILRIQQVVRGDSAAYFCASSLQGQGPYEQYFGPGTRLTVT.

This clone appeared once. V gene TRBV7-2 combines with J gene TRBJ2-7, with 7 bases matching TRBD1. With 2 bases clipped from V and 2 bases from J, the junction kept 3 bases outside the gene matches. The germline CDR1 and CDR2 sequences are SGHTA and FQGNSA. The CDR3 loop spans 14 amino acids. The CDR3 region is CASSLMQGAYEQYF. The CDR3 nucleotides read TGTGCCAGCAGCTTAATGCAGGGGGCCTACGAGCAGTACTTC.

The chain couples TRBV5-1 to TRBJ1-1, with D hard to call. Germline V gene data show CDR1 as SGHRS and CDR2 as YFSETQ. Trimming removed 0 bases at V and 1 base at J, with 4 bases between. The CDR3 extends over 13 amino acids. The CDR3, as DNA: TGCGCCAGCAGCTTGGTATGGAACACTGAAGCTTTCTTT. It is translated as CASSLVWNTEAFF.

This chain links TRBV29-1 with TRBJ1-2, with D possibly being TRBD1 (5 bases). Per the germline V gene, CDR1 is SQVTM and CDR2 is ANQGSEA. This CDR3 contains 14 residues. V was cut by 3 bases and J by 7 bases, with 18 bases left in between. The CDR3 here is CSVEGGFGFGGYTF. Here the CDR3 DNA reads TGCAGCGTTGAGGGGGGGTTCGGGTTTGGTGGCTACACCTTC.

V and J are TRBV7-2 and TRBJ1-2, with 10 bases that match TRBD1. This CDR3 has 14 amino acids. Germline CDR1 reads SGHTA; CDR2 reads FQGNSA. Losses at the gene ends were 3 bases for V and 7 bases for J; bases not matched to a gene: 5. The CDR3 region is CASSLGQGLSGYTF. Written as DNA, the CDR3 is TGTGCCAGCAGCTTGGGACAGGGGTTGAGTGGCTACACCTTC.

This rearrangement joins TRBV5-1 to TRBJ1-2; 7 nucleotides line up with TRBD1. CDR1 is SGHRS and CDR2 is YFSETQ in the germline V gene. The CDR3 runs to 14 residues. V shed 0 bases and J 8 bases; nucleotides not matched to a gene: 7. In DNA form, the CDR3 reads TGCGCCAGCAGCTTGGTCCCAGGGGGTGGCGGCTACACCTTC. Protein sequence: CASSLVPGGGGYTF.

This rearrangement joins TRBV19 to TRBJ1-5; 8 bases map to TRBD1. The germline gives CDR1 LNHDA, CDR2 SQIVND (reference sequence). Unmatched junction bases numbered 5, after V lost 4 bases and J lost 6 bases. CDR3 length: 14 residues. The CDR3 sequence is CASSNHRGSQPQHF. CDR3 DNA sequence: TGTGCCAGTAGTAATCACAGGGGGAGTCAGCCCCAGCATTTT.

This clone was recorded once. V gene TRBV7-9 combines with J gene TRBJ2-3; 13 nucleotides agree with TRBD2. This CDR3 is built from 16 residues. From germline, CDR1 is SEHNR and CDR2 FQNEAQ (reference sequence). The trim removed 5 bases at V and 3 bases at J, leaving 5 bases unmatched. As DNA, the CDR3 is TGTGCCAGCAGCAGACGGACTAGCGGGGGAACAGATACGCAGTATTTT. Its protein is CASSRRTSGGTDTQYF.

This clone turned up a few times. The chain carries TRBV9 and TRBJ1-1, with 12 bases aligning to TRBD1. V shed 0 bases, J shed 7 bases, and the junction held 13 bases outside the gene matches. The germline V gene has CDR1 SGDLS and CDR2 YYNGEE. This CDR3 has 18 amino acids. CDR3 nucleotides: TGTGCCAGCAGCGTAGAGGGACCGGGACAGGGGGCGAGTAGTGAAGCTTTCTTT. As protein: CASSVEGPGQGASSEAFF.

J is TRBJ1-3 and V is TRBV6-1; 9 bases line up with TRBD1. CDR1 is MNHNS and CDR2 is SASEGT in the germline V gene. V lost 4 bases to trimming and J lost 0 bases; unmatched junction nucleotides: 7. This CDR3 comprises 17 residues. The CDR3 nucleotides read TGTGCCAGCAGTGTCGTCGGGGACAGGGTCTCTGGAAACACCATATATTTT. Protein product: CASSVVGDRVSGNTIYF.

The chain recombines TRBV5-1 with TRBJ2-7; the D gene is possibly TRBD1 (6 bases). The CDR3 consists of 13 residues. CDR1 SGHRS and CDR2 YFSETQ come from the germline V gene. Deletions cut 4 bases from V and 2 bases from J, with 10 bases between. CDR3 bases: TGCGCCAGCAGCCGTGGACAGACCTACGAGCAGTACTTC. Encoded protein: CASSRGQTYEQYF. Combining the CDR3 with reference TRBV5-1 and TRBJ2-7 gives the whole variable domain KAGVTQTPRYLIKTRGQQVTLSCSPISGHRSVSWYQQTPGQGLQFLFEYFSETQRNKGNFPGRFSGRQFSNSRSEMNVSTLELGDSALYLCASSRGQTYEQYFGPGTRLTVT.

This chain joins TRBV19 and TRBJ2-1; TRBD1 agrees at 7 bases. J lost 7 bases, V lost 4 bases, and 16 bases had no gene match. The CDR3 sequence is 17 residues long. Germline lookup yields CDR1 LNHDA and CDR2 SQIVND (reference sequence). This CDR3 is CASSRVRQGFPRNEQFF. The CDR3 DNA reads TGTGCCAGTAGTAGAGTTAGACAGGGCTTTCCGCGGAATGAGCAGTTCTTC.

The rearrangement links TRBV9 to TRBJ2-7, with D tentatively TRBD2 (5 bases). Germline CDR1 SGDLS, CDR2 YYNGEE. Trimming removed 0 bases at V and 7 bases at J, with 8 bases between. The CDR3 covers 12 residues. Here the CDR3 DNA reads TGTGCCAGCAGCGTAGATTCGGGAGAGCAGTACTTC. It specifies CASSVDSGEQYF.

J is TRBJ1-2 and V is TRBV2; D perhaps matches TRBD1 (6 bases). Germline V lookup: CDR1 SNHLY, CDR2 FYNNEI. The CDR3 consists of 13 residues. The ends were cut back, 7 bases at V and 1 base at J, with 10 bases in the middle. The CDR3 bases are TGTGCCAGCAAACGGACAGATAACTATGGCTACACCTTC. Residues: CASKRTDNYGYTF.

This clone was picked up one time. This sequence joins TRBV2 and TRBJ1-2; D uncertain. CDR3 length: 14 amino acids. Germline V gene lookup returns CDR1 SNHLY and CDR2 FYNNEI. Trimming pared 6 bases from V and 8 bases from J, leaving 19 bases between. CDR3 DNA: TGTGCCAGCAGAAAAGGGAGCACCTCGGAGGGCTACACCTTC. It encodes CASRKGSTSEGYTF. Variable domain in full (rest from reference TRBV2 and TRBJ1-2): EPEVTQTPSHQVTQMGQEVILRCVPISNHLYFYWYRQILGQKVEFLVSFYNNEISEKSEIFDDQFSVERPDGSNFTLKIRSTKLEDSAMYFCASRKGSTSEGYTFGSGTRLTVV.

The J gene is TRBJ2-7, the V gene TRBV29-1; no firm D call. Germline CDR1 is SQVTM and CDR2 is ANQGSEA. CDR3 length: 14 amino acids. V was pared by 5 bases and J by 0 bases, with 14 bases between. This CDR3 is CSVTDQRSSYEQYF. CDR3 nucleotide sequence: TGCAGCGTTACTGACCAGAGGAGCTCCTACGAGCAGTACTTC.

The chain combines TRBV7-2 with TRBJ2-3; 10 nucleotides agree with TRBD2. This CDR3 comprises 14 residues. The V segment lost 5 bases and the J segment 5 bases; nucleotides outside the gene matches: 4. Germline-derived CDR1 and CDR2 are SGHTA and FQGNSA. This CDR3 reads CASSPSGRLDTQYF. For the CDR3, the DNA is TGTGCCAGCAGCCCTAGCGGGAGACTAGATACGCAGTATTTT.

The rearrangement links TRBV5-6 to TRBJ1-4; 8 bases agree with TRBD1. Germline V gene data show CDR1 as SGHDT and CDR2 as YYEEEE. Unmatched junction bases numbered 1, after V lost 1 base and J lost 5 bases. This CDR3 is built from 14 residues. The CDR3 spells CASSLRTGNEKLFF. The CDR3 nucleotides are TGTGCCAGCAGCTTGAGGACAGGGAATGAAAAACTGTTTTTT.

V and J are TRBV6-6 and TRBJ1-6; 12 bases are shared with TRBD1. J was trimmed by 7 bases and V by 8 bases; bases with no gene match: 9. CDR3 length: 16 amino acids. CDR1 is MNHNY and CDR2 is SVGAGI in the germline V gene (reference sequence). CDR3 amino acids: CASAGDRGQGNSPLHF. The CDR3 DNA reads TGTGCCAGCGCCGGGGACAGGGGGCAAGGAAATTCACCCCTCCACTTT.